Detailed here is one T cell receptor (beta chain). Original methodology: Reference gene primer amplification yielded estimated nucleated cell counts. The method was immunoSEQ multiplex PCR; TCRdb's version includes in-frame clones alone and lacks a portion of them. Clone size and V and J calls were adopted from that table, with D and trimming inferred from the DNA. This table holds some 250,000 clones, over 65% found once. Germline V gives CDR1 LGHDT, CDR2 YNNKEL (reference sequence). The CDR3 length is 15 residues. The J segment lost 2 bases and the V segment lost 4 bases, leaving 1 base of the junction unmatched. This sample was taken from a study of blood T cell repertoires in COVID-19. On the study more broadly: Sites across the United States, Italy and Spain contributed samples from acute and convalescent COVID-19. The cDNA or gDNA used as material had been derived from T cells, B-cell-depleted T cells, or PBMCs.

The receptor comes from an elderly woman with acute or convalescent COVID-19. The J gene is TRBJ2-1, the V gene TRBV3-1 (or the pseudogene TRBV3-2), with 11 bases aligning to TRBD2. Source material: peripheral blood. The chain's CDR3 is CASSLTSGTYNEQFF. The CDR3 DNA sequence: TGTGCCAGCAGCCTGACTAGCGGGACCTACAATGAGCAGTTCTTC.